This T cell receptor beta chain was sequenced during a study of cytomegalovirus exposure and HLA in healthy donors. General study points: With further analysis later on, most CMV-associated TCR beta chains appeared HLA-restricted. Excluded: some indistinguishable V segments such as TRBV6-2 and TRBV6-3.

Germline loops: CDR1 MNHEY, CDR2 SMNVEV (reference sequence). The CDR3 is 14 residues long. The V and J ends lost 6 bases and 7 bases respectively, with 18 bases between them. 60 Vbeta and 13 Jbeta primers were used in PCR. The data were produced by immunoSEQ multiplex PCR, yet TCRdb's version contains in-frame clones alone and is incomplete. The sample consists of some 170,000 clones, about 83% of them appearing once. Worth noting for this clone: Its target is not known.

This TCR was sampled from a female donor in good health and CMV-seronegative. The chain couples TRBV27 to TRBJ1-1; TRBD1 is a possible D gene (5 bases). The sample taken for sequencing was PBMCs. The CDR3 DNA sequence: TGTGCCAGCAGCTTACTAGCGGGGGGTGGTGAAGCTTTCTTT. This translates into CASSLLAGGGEAFF.